These 8 T cell receptor beta chains were all obtained from the same sample, sequenced in a study of T-cell memory formation after mild COVID-19. TCRdb itself ran the 5' RACE reads through MiXCR, one entry per CDR3 protein. The data hold roughly 400,000 distinct CDR3 sequences, with 20% to 30% observed a single time. The sequencing sample was made of PBMCs or a T cell subset sorted from them (not recorded which). Receptor source: an adult woman who had mild COVID-19 (a few samples of this study predate the infection). Cell type and time point are not known.

This clonotype was observed once. At one end the junction does not follow the germline gene, possibly because of a read error. The V call is TRBV12-3 or TRBV12-4, the J call TRBJ1-2, with D possibly being TRBD1 (6 bases). This CDR3 spans 15 amino acids. CDR3 DNA sequence: TGTGCCAGCAGATTAGGCGCTACAGGGACTCATGGCTACACCTTC. Its protein product is CASRLGATGTHGYTF.

The chain uses TRBV15 and TRBJ1-2; D ambiguous. Per the germline V gene, CDR1 is LNHNV and CDR2 is YYDKDF (reference sequence). V was trimmed by 1 base and J by 8 bases, leaving 14 bases between them. The CDR3 contains 14 residues. The CDR3 is CATSRAPDTQGYTF. DNA for the CDR3: TGTGCCACCAGCAGAGCCCCAGACACGCAGGGCTACACCTTC.

This chain joins TRBV13 and TRBJ2-1; TRBD2 matches at 11 bases. The germline gives CDR1 PRHDT, CDR2 FYEKMQ (reference sequence). The CDR3 extends over 17 amino acids. V lost 4 bases to trimming and J lost 4 bases; unmatched junction nucleotides: 9. The CDR3 sequence: CASSSTRSGRVYNEQFF. CDR3 bases: TGTGCCAGCAGCTCGACCCGTAGCGGGAGGGTTTACAATGAGCAGTTCTTC.

On this clonotype itself: Germline and junction disagree at one end, which may indicate a read error. The V and J genes are TRBV2 and TRBJ2-1; TRBD1 matches at 10 bases. Germline lookup yields CDR1 SNHLY and CDR2 FYNNEI. CDR3 length: 13 residues. The CDR3 region has the DNA TGTGCCAGCGCCGCGGGACAGGGGAATGGGCAGTTCTTC. Translation gives CASAAGQGNGQFF. The full variable domain, its missing parts supplied by reference TRBV2 and TRBJ2-1, is EPEVTQTPSHQVTQMGQEVILRCVPISNHLYFYWYRQILGQKVEFLVSFYNNEISEKSEIFDDQFSVERPDGSNFTLKIRSTKLEDSAMYFCASAAGQGNGQFFGPGTRLTVL.

This chain uses TRBV12-3 or TRBV12-4 with TRBJ1-1; 7 nucleotides match TRBD1. Germline trimming cut 7 bases from V and 1 base from J; bases unmatched to any gene: 6. This CDR3 has 14 amino acids. This CDR3 is CASTQTGRNTEAFF. The CDR3 nucleotides are TGTGCCAGCACTCAGACAGGGAGGAACACTGAAGCTTTCTTT.

The rearrangement links TRBV29-1 to TRBJ2-5; D remains unclear. The assigned J gene may be wrong: the sequence end matches TRBJ2-1 better. Germline V gives CDR1 SQVTM, CDR2 ANQGSEA. CDR3 length: 14 residues. The CDR3: CSVTVVASLNEQFF. The CDR3, as DNA: TGCAGCGTTACGGTAGTGGCTTCCCTCAATGAGCAGTTCTTC.

This clonotype was seen only once. The chain joins TRBV7-2 to TRBJ1-1; D uncertain. The germline V gene encodes CDR1 SGHTA and CDR2 FQGNSA. V lost 4 bases to trimming and J lost 8 bases, with 11 bases between them. This CDR3 has 12 residues. Here the CDR3 DNA reads TGTGCCAGCAGCTCCCGGGCCCGAGAAGCTTTCTTT. It specifies CASSSRAREAFF.

The sample holds many counts of this clonotype. Germline is not matched at one junction end, which may reflect a read error. The genes are TRBV5-1 and TRBJ2-3, with 14 bases fitting TRBD2. The CDR3 runs to 16 residues. Germline V gene sequence: CDR1 SGHRS, CDR2 YFSETQ. CDR3 in amino acids: CASSLGTSGRTDTQYF. The CDR3, as DNA: TGTGCCAGCAGTTTAGGGACTAGCGGGAGAACAGATACGCAGTATTTT.